This TCR beta chain was sequenced in a study of TIL therapy for anti-PD-1-resistant metastatic lung cancer. At the level of the study: Median tumor PD-L1 proportion score was 6%. Most patients had lung adenocarcinoma.

V shed 5 bases and J 6 bases; nucleotides not matched to a gene: 12. This CDR3 spans 15 amino acids. Germline loops: CDR1 MDHEN, CDR2 SYDVKM. This was the immunoSEQ v3 assay. Assay used: immunoSEQ multiplex PCR; TCRdb lists only in-frame clones, some missing. The table includes around 9,000 clones, 76% detected once. As for time point: pre-treatment sample, taken before nivolumab and TIL therapy. Most excised metastases sampled were pleural nodules or supraclavicular lymph nodes. The sequence was collected from a person aged 25-85 years with non-small cell lung cancer. The V gene is TRBV28, the J gene TRBJ2-7, with 8 bases lining up with TRBD2. The starting material was tumor tissue, obtained at baseline. The CDR3 DNA is TGTGCCAGCAGTCCAGGGTCTTTACGGGGGGGCGAGCAGTACTTC. Protein: CASSPGSLRGGEQYF.